A selection of T cell receptor beta chains follows, all from one sample in a study of T-cell memory formation after mild COVID-19. TCRdb itself ran the 5' RACE reads through MiXCR, one entry per CDR3 protein. The repertoire holds around 150,000 distinct CDR3 sequences, with roughly 12% as singletons. Sequenced sample: PBMCs or a T cell subset sorted from them (not recorded which). The receptor source for this set is a man younger than 35 who had mild COVID-19 (a few samples of this study predate the infection). Cell type and time point are not known. CDR3s include the opening cysteine and the closing phenylalanine or tryptophan.

v_call cdr3_length cdr3_aa
TRBV4-1 17 CASSQDKINHPNTEAFF
TRBV7-6 12 CASSLNSNEQFF
TRBV28 15 CASTSPGRSETEAFF
TRBV6-6 14 CASSANGPRDTQYF
TRBV2 15 CASSGGSGGQETQYF
TRBV7-2 13 CASSLALEDIQYF
TRBV7-9 9 CARVVEQYF
TRBV12-3/TRBV12-4 13 CASSYSGIQPQHF
TRBV6-6 15 CSSSPDRTGANVLTF
TRBV7-2 14 CASSLVDQIYGYTF
TRBV20-1 14 CSARAGRGADTQYF
TRBV12-3/TRBV12-4 13 CASSLSYTDTQYF
TRBV20-1 12 CSARIIPTEAFF
TRBV9 13 CASSYGQHQPQHF
TRBV4-1 20 CASSQVRTGDVGVGANVLTF
TRBV5-1 16 CASSTFRGAGGATQYF
TRBV12-5 15 CASHNRGPGANVLTF
TRBV7-2 14 CASSFREGTDTQYF
TRBV18 14 CASSQGHMNTEAFF
TRBV7-8 13 CASSFNGETEAFF
TRBV6-5 13 CASTDQGTDTQYF
TRBV5-5 17 CASSVWSGVSSYNEQFF
TRBV30 15 CAWSTGLAFTDTQYF
TRBV10-1 12 CASSPRTYGYTF
TRBV20-1 15 CSATISVQYQETQYF
TRBV6-2/TRBV6-3 17 CASSPLPGLANTGELFF
TRBV7-2 16 CASSQGVGFMNTEAFF
TRBV6-5 13 CASRRGGEGEQFF
TRBV24-1 15 CATSDTRGYGDTQYF
TRBV9 14 CASSVDPGSRAQHF
TRBV4-1 14 CASSQDHHTDTQYF
TRBV5-4 15 CASSLRQGAGETQYF
TRBV7-2 13 CASTGGNTDTQYF
TRBV29-1 11 CSAQSGNEQFF
TRBV12-3/TRBV12-4 12 CASSLGGLKQYF